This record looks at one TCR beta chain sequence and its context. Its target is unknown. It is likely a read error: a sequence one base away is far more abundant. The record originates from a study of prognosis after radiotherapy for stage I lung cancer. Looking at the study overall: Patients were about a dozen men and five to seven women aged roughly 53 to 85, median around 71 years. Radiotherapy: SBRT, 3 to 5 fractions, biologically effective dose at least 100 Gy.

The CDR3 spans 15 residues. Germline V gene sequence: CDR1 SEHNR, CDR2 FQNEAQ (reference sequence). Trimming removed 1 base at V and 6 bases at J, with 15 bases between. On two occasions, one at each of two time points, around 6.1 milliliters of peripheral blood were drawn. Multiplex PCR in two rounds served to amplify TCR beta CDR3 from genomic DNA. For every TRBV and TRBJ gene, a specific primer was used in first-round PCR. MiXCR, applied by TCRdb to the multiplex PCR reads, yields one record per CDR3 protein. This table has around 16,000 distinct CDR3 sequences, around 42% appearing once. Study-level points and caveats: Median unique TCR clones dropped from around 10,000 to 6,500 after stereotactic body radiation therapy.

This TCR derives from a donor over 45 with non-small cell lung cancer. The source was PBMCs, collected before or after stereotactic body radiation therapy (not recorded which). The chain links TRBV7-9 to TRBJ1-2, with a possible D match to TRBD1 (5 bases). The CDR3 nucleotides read TGTGCCAGCAGCTTAGATTGGGGCAGGTGCAATGGCTACACCTTC. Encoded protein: CASSLDWGRCNGYTF.